The clone carrying this T cell receptor beta chain has a handful of counts. Its antigen is not identified. Diagnoses were established using clinical symptoms, serum thyroxine and TRAb, thyroid ultrasound and orbital computed tomography. Cells are PBMCs isolated from about 10 ml of fresh blood. Germline-derived CDR1 and CDR2 are SEHNR and FQNEAQ (reference sequence). V gave up 3 bases and J gave up 5 bases, with 5 bases separating them. CDR3 size: 12 residues. This sample stems from a study of T cells in Graves' hyperthyroidism and ophthalmopathy. Study-level points and caveats: Within blood appeared most thyroid clonotypes that had expanded above 0.001. Ophthalmopathy and stable hyperthyroidism were told apart by a 13 V-J model.

TCR beta CDR3 regions were amplified from RNA transcripts. HTBI primers were the set used in a first-round RT-PCR of the TCR CDR3. TCRdb called the multiplex PCR reads again in MiXCR, with one record for every CDR3 protein. This table holds around 490,000 distinct CDR3 sequences, 15% to 20% found once. The receptor's source is a man aged 35 to 55 with Graves' ophthalmopathy. The specimen sequenced was blood. The chain is built from TRBV7-9 and TRBJ1-5; D is unclear. The CDR3: CASSFGDQPQHF. CDR3 DNA: TGTGCCAGCAGCTTCGGAGATCAGCCCCAGCATTTT. Full variable domain (outside the CDR3, taken from reference TRBV7-9 and TRBJ1-5): DTGVSQNPRHKITKRGQNVTFRCDPISEHNRLYWYRQTLGQGPEFLTYFQNEAQLEKSRLLSDRFSAERPKGSFSTLEIQRTEQGDSAMYLCASSFGDQPQHFGDGTRLSIL.